This T cell receptor (beta chain) was retrieved from a study of CD8+ T cells in alopecia areata. Whole-study context: Grafting placed skin from approximately 6-12-month-old C3H/HeJ donors with spontaneous alopecia onto approximately 7-10-week-old female C3H/HeJ mice. Study results and caveats: Sequenced scalp T cells also include alphabeta T cells resident in normal skin.

Germline V gene data show CDR1 as LGHDT and CDR2 as YNNKQL (reference sequence). There are 13 residues in the CDR3. V lost 6 bases and J 0 bases, leaving 7 bases between the germline ends. On this clone: The antigen remains unidentified. Here the gene names and germline are mouse. The read gets to within 4 residues of the CDR3 end, and the germline J gene fills in the rest.

Reverse transcribed after extraction, RNA yielded cDNA as the sequencing template. Using immunoSEQ multiplex PCR, the repertoire was profiled, and TCRdb retains in-frame clones only, with some absent. Found here are 270,000 or so clones, no singletons; the ten largest cover approximately 1.2%. It was with CD4, CD8alpha, NKG2D, NKG2ACE and other markers that pooled cutaneous lymph node cells were sorted. The sequenced sample was CD4+ T cells sorted from a lymph node. The TCR sequence derives from a C3H/HeJ mouse with alopecia areata. The strain's MHC type: H2-k. This sequence joins TRBV4 and TRBJ2-3; D uncertain. The CDR3 protein is CASRLLSAETLYF. The CDR3 DNA, read in part, is TGTGCCAGCAGACTTCTTAGTGCAGAA. Looking up the rest from reference TRBV4 and TRBJ2-3 gives the full variable domain: ETAVFQTPNYHVTQVGNEVSFNCKQTLGHDTMYWYKQDSKKLLKIMFSYNNKQLIVNETVPRRFSPQSSDKAHLNLRIKSVEPEDSAVYLCASRLLSAETLYFGSGTRLTVL.